This TCR beta chain was captured by sequencing in a study of CD8+ T cells in alopecia areata. Extracted RNA was reverse transcribed, and the resulting cDNA served as sequencing template. TCRdb's copy holds only in-frame clones and misses some; the assay was immunoSEQ multiplex PCR. Of 90,000 to 100,000 clones in the sample, roughly 47% were seen once. The germline gives CDR1 SQVTM, CDR2 ANQGSEA. The length of the CDR3 is 14 residues. The V gene lost 5 bases and the J gene lost 3 bases, with 16 bases spanning the gap. This clone turned up a few times. The antigen is unknown. Overall study results and limits: Scalp specimens additionally yield sequences from normal skin's resident alphabeta T cells. Although TCR sharing was seen in mice, sharing across patients was less clear, possibly for HLA-related reasons.

The sequenced sample consisted of CD4+ T cells sorted from blood. The sequence was obtained from a human donor with alopecia areata. The chain carries TRBV29-1 and TRBJ1-1; D perhaps matches TRBD1 (6 bases). CDR3 region: CSVLRQGRYTEAFF. CDR3 in DNA: TGCAGCGTTCTTAGGCAGGGGAGATACACTGAAGCTTTCTTT.